These 32 T cell receptor beta chains were all obtained from the same sample, sequenced in a study of shared clonotypes between healthy human individuals. Profiling relied on immunoSEQ multiplex PCR, and the TCRdb table lists in-frame clones only, not all of them. The repertoire holds around 2.3 million clones, with nearly 97% as singletons. Specimen: naive CD4+ T cells sorted from blood. The subset here: CD45RA+ positively selected. These receptor sequences come from a man younger than 35 in good health.

This sequence joins TRBV6-6 and TRBJ1-2; 9 nucleotides agree with TRBD1. The CDR3 length is 14 residues. Germline V gives CDR1 MNHNY, CDR2 SVGAGI (reference sequence). V was pared by 6 bases and J by 5 bases, with 7 bases of the junction left unmatched. The CDR3 loop reads CASSRGQGTYGYTF. Written as DNA, the CDR3 is TGTGCCAGCAGCCGGGGACAGGGAACATATGGCTACACCTTC.

The V gene is TRBV30, the J gene TRBJ1-6; 7 nucleotides line up with TRBD1. J gave up 7 bases and V 0 bases, and 6 bases lay outside the gene matches. This CDR3 has 15 amino acids. In germline, CDR1 is GTSNPN, CDR2 SVGIG (reference sequence). Here the CDR3 DNA reads TGTGCCTGGAGTGTACTGCGACAGGGCAATTCACCCCTCCACTTT. Encoded protein: CAWSVLRQGNSPLHF.

J is TRBJ1-2 and V is TRBV18; no reliable D call. Trimming cost V 2 bases and J 7 bases, with 14 bases left between them. Germline V lookup: CDR1 KGHSH, CDR2 LQKENI. CDR3 length: 14 residues. The DNA of the CDR3 is TGTGCCAGCTCACCAATTTCGGAACTCAGTGGCTACACCTTC. Translating gives CASSPISELSGYTF.

A remark on this clone: Other DNA sequences in the same sample also yield this CDR3. The CDR3 DNA follows: TGTGCCAGCAGTTACTCGGGGCTAGCAAACACCGGGGAGCTGTTTTTT. Its protein is CASSYSGLANTGELFF. V gene TRBV6-5 combines with J gene TRBJ2-2; D could derive from TRBD1 or TRBD2 (5 bases each). The CDR3 sequence is 16 residues long. Germline CDR1 and CDR2: MNHEY and SVGAGI. V dropped 0 bases and J dropped 2 bases, with 10 bases sitting between them.

V is TRBV2 and J is TRBJ2-1; D uncertain. The germline V and J ends were trimmed by 10 bases and 0 bases, with 16 bases remaining between them. This CDR3 region has 15 residues. CDR1 and CDR2 from the germline V gene are SNHLY and FYNNEI. CDR3 sequence: CATTTGSSSYNEQFF. CDR3 coding DNA: TGTGCCACCACAACCGGCTCAAGCTCCTACAATGAGCAGTTCTTC.

The J gene is TRBJ2-7, the V gene TRBV7-2; D remains unclear. V lost 1 base and J lost 7, with 14 bases in between. From germline, CDR1 is SGHTA and CDR2 FQGNSA. This CDR3 is 14 amino acids long. Here the CDR3 reads CASSLGLTVGEQYF. The CDR3 nucleotides read TGTGCCAGCAGCTTAGGACTGACGGTTGGGGAGCAGTACTTC.

A remark on this clone: Other DNA sequences in this specimen translate into the identical CDR3. The V gene is TRBV7-9, the J gene TRBJ1-1, with D perhaps TRBD1 (6 bases). Trimming took 1 base from V and 1 from J, leaving 7 bases between them. Germline CDR1 SEHNR, CDR2 FQNEAQ (reference sequence). The CDR3 sequence is 14 residues long. The CDR3 bases are TGTGCCAGCAGCTTAGTACAGGGGAACACTGAAGCTTTCTTT. Translating gives CASSLVQGNTEAFF. Complete variable domain (other parts from reference TRBV7-9 and TRBJ1-1): DTGVSQNPRHKITKRGQNVTFRCDPISEHNRLYWYRQTLGQGPEFLTYFQNEAQLEKSRLLSDRFSAERPKGSFSTLEIQRTEQGDSAMYLCASSLVQGNTEAFFGQGTRLTVV.

This chain links TRBV6-8 with TRBJ2-7, with D perhaps TRBD1 or TRBD2 (5 bases each). Trimming pared 8 bases from V and 3 bases from J, leaving 14 bases between. This CDR3 is built from 13 residues. The germline gives CDR1 MNHGY, CDR2 SAAAGT. CDR3 DNA sequence: TGTGCCAGCCCCCCGAGGGGCCTCTACGAGCAGTACTTC. Amino acid sequence: CASPPRGLYEQYF.

This clone was seen just once. This sequence joins TRBV30 and TRBJ2-4, with D tentatively TRBD1 (5 bases). Looked up from germline, CDR1 is GTSNPN and CDR2 is SVGIG (reference sequence). The CDR3 runs to 13 residues. The germline V and J ends were trimmed by 4 bases and 6 bases, with 13 bases remaining between them. CDR3 DNA sequence: TGTGCCTGGAACAACGCGCAGGGAAACATTCAGTACTTC. This encodes CAWNNAQGNIQYF.

Regarding this clone: In the same sample, other DNA sequences code for this CDR3. The chain couples TRBV11-3 to TRBJ2-3, with D tentatively TRBD2 (5 bases). Trimming stripped 1 base from V and 3 bases from J, with 8 bases between. The germline CDR1 and CDR2 sequences are SGHNT and YENEEA. The CDR3 loop spans 14 amino acids. CDR3 loop: CASSLGGKTDTQYF. CDR3 in DNA: TGTGCCAGCAGCTTAGGAGGGAAAACAGATACGCAGTATTTT. Using reference TRBV11-3 and TRBJ2-3 for the parts outside the CDR3, the full variable domain is EAGVVQSPRYKIIEKKQPVAFWCNPISGHNTLYWYLQNLGQGPELLIRYENEEAVDDSQLPKDRFSAERLKGVDSTLKIQPAELGDSAVYLCASSLGGKTDTQYFGPGTRLTVL.

The table lists this clone with a few counts. The V and J genes are TRBV2 and TRBJ1-6; D perhaps matches TRBD1 (5 bases). Trimming cost V 3 bases and J 6 bases, with 12 bases left between them. Germline CDR1 SNHLY, CDR2 FYNNEI. CDR3 length: 15 residues. The CDR3 DNA follows: TGTGCCAGCAGTGAGCAGGCAGGGCGTAATTCACCCCTCCACTTT. Translated, it gives CASSEQAGRNSPLHF.

The chain employs TRBV28 and TRBJ1-2, with TRBD1 as a possible D gene (5 bases). Germline CDR1 reads MDHEN; CDR2 reads SYDVKM. Trimming shortened V by 2 bases and J by 4 bases, and 17 bases separated the two germline ends. The CDR3 contains 16 residues. The CDR3 DNA reads TGTGCCAGCAGTTTAAAGGGAGAGGGGTCGAGCTATGGCTACACCTTC. Encoded protein: CASSLKGEGSSYGYTF.

Concerning this clone: The sample contains more than one DNA sequence encoding this CDR3. The V gene is TRBV19, the J gene TRBJ2-2; perhaps TRBD1 as D (5 bases). The V gene lost 6 bases and the J gene lost 0 bases, with 8 bases spanning the gap. The length of the CDR3 is 14 residues. Looked up from germline, CDR1 is LNHDA and CDR2 is SQIVND (reference sequence). This chain's CDR3 is CASSTGPNTGELFF. CDR3 nucleotides: TGTGCCAGTAGCACAGGTCCGAACACCGGGGAGCTGTTTTTT.

The chain combines TRBV6-1 with TRBJ2-3, with TRBD1 matching over 10 bases. The ends lost 3 bases at V and 4 bases at J; junction bases unmatched: 7. CDR3 length equals 16 residues. Germline CDR1 MNHNS, CDR2 SASEGT. The CDR3 region has the DNA TGTGCCAGCAGTGACCCGGGACAGGGGAGGGCAGATACGCAGTATTTT. Its translation: CASSDPGQGRADTQYF.

The chain combines TRBV19 with TRBJ2-1; D not certain. The germline gives CDR1 LNHDA, CDR2 SQIVND (reference sequence). Deletions cut 1 base from V and 1 base from J, with 14 bases between. The CDR3 contains 17 residues. Here the CDR3 reads CASSIASRPSSYNEQFF. The CDR3 DNA follows: TGTGCCAGTAGTATAGCAAGTCGACCTAGTTCCTACAATGAGCAGTTCTTC.

The chain links TRBV9 to TRBJ2-2, with 10 bases fitting TRBD2. CDR1 is SGDLS and CDR2 is YYNGEE in the germline V gene. The CDR3 has 16 residues. J was trimmed by 4 bases and V by 2 bases; bases with no gene match: 5. CDR3 residues: CASSVTLAGSTGELFF. As DNA, the CDR3 is TGTGCCAGCAGCGTCACACTAGCGGGGAGCACCGGGGAGCTGTTTTTT.

This sequence joins TRBV6-1 and TRBJ1-2; D uncertain. The CDR3 runs 14 residues. Germline-derived CDR1 and CDR2 are MNHNS and SASEGT. Deletions cut 5 bases from V and 0 bases from J, with 10 bases between. The CDR3: CASSYTQANYGYTF. The CDR3 coding sequence is TGTGCCAGCAGTTATACTCAGGCTAACTATGGCTACACCTTC.

As for this clone: The junction departs from germline at one end; a sequencing error may be responsible. V and J are TRBV10-3 and TRBJ2-7, with TRBD1 matching 10 bases. The CDR3 loop spans 15 amino acids. CDR1 is ENHRY and CDR2 is SYGVKD in the germline V gene. CDR3 residues: CAISESSLPGQGSKF. CDR3 coding DNA: TGTGCCATCAGTGAGTCGAGTCTGCCGGGACAGGGGTCAAAGTTC.

The chain links TRBV28 to TRBJ2-5; no definite D call. The CDR3 extends over 12 amino acids. Trimming took 7 bases from V and 5 from J, leaving 11 bases between them. Per germline, CDR1 MDHEN and CDR2 SYDVKM. The CDR3, as DNA: TGTGCCAGCACCCGGACGAGGGAGACCCAGTACTTC. Its protein is CASTRTRETQYF.

V gene TRBV30 combines with J gene TRBJ1-4; D gene ambiguous. CDR3 size: 13 residues. Germline-derived CDR1 and CDR2 are GTSNPN and SVGIG (reference sequence). V lost 8 bases and J 2 bases, leaving 12 bases between the germline ends. The CDR3 spells CAQSMVTNEKLFF. The CDR3, as DNA: TGTGCCCAATCGATGGTGACTAATGAAAAACTGTTTTTT.

This clone appeared a single time. J is TRBJ1-2 and V is TRBV6-5; 9 bases align to TRBD1. The CDR3 is made up of 14 amino acids. V lost 0 bases and J lost 10; bases outside the gene matches: 6. Per the germline V gene, CDR1 is MNHEY and CDR2 is SVGAGI. The CDR3 spells CASSYSTGGADYTF. The CDR3 DNA follows: TGTGCCAGCAGTTACTCCACAGGGGGCGCGGACTACACCTTC.

V and J are TRBV30 and TRBJ2-1; 8 bases fit TRBD2. Germline trimming cut 0 bases from V and 7 bases from J; bases unmatched to any gene: 11. From germline, CDR1 is GTSNPN and CDR2 SVGIG (reference sequence). The CDR3 totals 16 residues. As DNA, the CDR3 is TGTGCCTGGAGTGTACTGATGGTAGCGGGGAGGAATGAGCAGTTCTTC. Its protein is CAWSVLMVAGRNEQFF.

V and J are TRBV19 and TRBJ1-1, with D maybe TRBD1 (5 bases). The CDR3 has 12 residues. Germline-derived CDR1 and CDR2 are LNHDA and SQIVND (reference sequence). Between the trimmed V and J ends, which lost 5 bases and 5 bases, there was a span of 9 bases. As DNA, the CDR3 is TGTGCCAGTAGTGGCCGGGGGACTGAAGCTTTCTTT. Translated, it gives CASSGRGTEAFF. Combining the CDR3 with reference TRBV19 and TRBJ1-1 gives the whole variable domain DGGITQSPKYLFRKEGQNVTLSCEQNLNHDAMYWYRQDPGQGLRLIYYSQIVNDFQKGDIAEGYSVSREKKESFPLTVTSAQKNPTAFYLCASSGRGTEAFFGQGTRLTVV.

The chain links TRBV7-2 to TRBJ1-2; D gene unclear. The length of the CDR3 is 15 residues. Germline-derived CDR1 and CDR2 are SGHTA and FQGNSA. Trimming removed 2 bases from V and 4 bases from J, with 14 bases in between. This chain's CDR3 is CASSLSGAPGYGYTF. CDR3 sequence (DNA): TGTGCCAGCAGCTTATCGGGCGCCCCTGGCTATGGCTACACCTTC.

Written as DNA, the CDR3 is TGTGCCAGCACCCTAGGGGCTAGCGGGTCCCAGCCCGCCTACGAGCAGTACTTC. Protein sequence: CASTLGASGSQPAYEQYF. The rearrangement links TRBV11-2 to TRBJ2-7; 8 bases map to TRBD2. Germline values: CDR1 SGHAT, CDR2 FQNNGV. The length of the CDR3 is 18 residues. V shed 7 bases and J 2 bases; nucleotides not matched to a gene: 19.

V is TRBV7-2 and J is TRBJ1-2; D unresolved. Trimming removed 5 bases at V and 14 bases at J, with 15 bases between. Per the germline V gene, CDR1 is SGHTA and CDR2 is FQGNSA. The CDR3 runs 11 residues. The CDR3 loop reads CASSLDGRETF. CDR3 nucleotide sequence: TGTGCCAGCAGCCTCGACGGGCGTGAGACCTTC.

The rearrangement joins TRBV25-1 to TRBJ1-5; D remains unclear. This CDR3 contains 16 residues. Germline V lookup: CDR1 MGHDK, CDR2 SYGVNS. V lost 8 bases and J lost 1, with 18 bases in between. The CDR3 DNA reads as TGTGCCAGCCAAAGTGGCGGGCGAGGAAGCAATCAGCCCCAGCATTTT. Protein product: CASQSGGRGSNQPQHF.

The chain employs TRBV7-9 and TRBJ2-7; tentative D call: TRBD2 (6 bases). Trimming pared 5 bases from V and 2 bases from J, leaving 7 bases between. The CDR3 sequence is 12 residues long. From germline, CDR1 is SEHNR and CDR2 FQNEAQ (reference sequence). The CDR3: CASSAGPYEQYF. In nucleotides, the CDR3 is TGTGCCAGCAGCGCGGGGCCCTACGAGCAGTACTTC.

In DNA, the CDR3 is TGCGCCAGCAGTGACGGGACTGGGAACACCGGGGAGCTGTTTTTT. Amino acids: CASSDGTGNTGELFF. The chain couples TRBV10-1 to TRBJ2-2; tentative D call: TRBD2 (6 bases). The CDR3 is 15 residues long. Per germline, CDR1 WNHNN and CDR2 SYGVQD (reference sequence). Trimming removed 3 bases from V and 1 base from J, with 9 bases in between.

The CDR3 sequence: CASSLRSPDTQYF. In nucleotides, the CDR3 is TGTGCCAGCAGTTTACGGTCCCCAGATACGCAGTATTTT. V and J are TRBV28 and TRBJ2-3; D is unclear. The CDR3 length is 13 residues. The V gene lost 2 bases and the J gene lost 4 bases, with 7 bases spanning the gap. CDR1 is MDHEN, CDR2 SYDVKM, per germline.

The genes are TRBV4-1 and TRBJ2-2; the match to TRBD1 covers 7 bases. This CDR3 contains 17 residues. Germline V gene lookup returns CDR1 MGHRA and CDR2 YSYEKL. V was clipped by 1 base and J by 1 base; unmatched bases: 6. Here the CDR3 DNA reads TGCGCCAGCAGCCAAGTAAATTGGGACAGGAACACCGGGGAGCTGTTTTTT. Protein product: CASSQVNWDRNTGELFF.

The rearrangement uses TRBV10-3 and TRBJ1-3; the D gene is possibly TRBD1 (6 bases). V lost 11 bases and J 2 bases, leaving 13 bases between the germline ends. The CDR3 length is 13 residues. Germline V gives CDR1 ENHRY, CDR2 SYGVKD. This CDR3 is CAQRAGAGNTIYF. CDR3 nucleotides: TGTGCCCAAAGGGCAGGGGCTGGAAACACCATATATTTT.